This TCR beta chain is drawn from a study of cytomegalovirus exposure and HLA in healthy donors. Across the whole study: Earlier, 180 million or so T cells were analyzed, and 90 million to 140 million unique TCR beta sequences were found among them.

The PCR ran on 60 Vbeta and 13 Jbeta primers. The repertoire was sequenced with immunoSEQ multiplex PCR; TCRdb's copy has only in-frame clones and lacks some. The repertoire has 150,000 to 200,000 clones, under 85% of them found once; the top ten carry about 3%. V gave up 3 bases and J gave up 6 bases, with 6 bases separating them. The CDR3 runs 11 residues. In germline, CDR1 is DFQATT, CDR2 SNEGSKA (reference sequence). The chain employs TRBV20-1 and TRBJ1-5; D might be TRBD1 (5 bases). The sequenced sample consisted of PBMCs. The sequence was collected from a male donor in good health and CMV-seronegative. In DNA, the CDR3 is TGCAGTGCTAGCGGGGGTCAGCCCCAGCATTTT. This sequence encodes CSASGGQPQHF.